This T cell receptor beta chain is drawn from a study of shared clonotypes between healthy human individuals. On this clone: Antigen specificity is unknown.

TCRdb's table, derived via immunoSEQ multiplex PCR, lists solely in-frame clones and lacks some. This table holds around 700,000 clones, 60% to 75% found once. Germline V gives CDR1 SNHLY, CDR2 FYNNEI. Unmatched junction bases numbered 8, after V lost 6 bases and J lost 2 bases. The length of the CDR3 is 16 residues. Study findings and constraints: Between four donors, naive CD4 clonotypes were shared at a level of around 5.1%.

Specimen: memory CD4+ T cells sorted from blood. Subset: CD45RA-negative fraction. This sequence was found in a woman in her twenties or thirties in good health. This chain joins TRBV2 and TRBJ2-3; the match to TRBD2 covers 10 bases. The CDR3 sequence: CASRAWTSGVTDTQYF. The CDR3, as DNA: TGTGCCAGCAGGGCCTGGACTAGCGGAGTCACAGATACGCAGTATTTT.